The TCR beta chain described here comes from a study of radiotherapy plus CTLA-4 blockade in lung cancer. Profiled with immunoSEQ multiplex PCR; TCRdb holds only in-frame clones, not every one. Here the sample spans about 49,000 clones, 70% to 90% being singletons. The germline V gene has CDR1 MNHEY and CDR2 SVGAGI. The CDR3 extends over 15 amino acids. Trimming removed 5 bases at V and 2 bases at J, with 13 bases between. The receptor comes from a human donor with non-small cell lung cancer whose response to radiotherapy plus ipilimumab could not be evaluated. The sequencing here drew on peripheral blood, taken from a patient treated with radiotherapy plus ipilimumab. The chain combines TRBV6-5 with TRBJ1-3; TRBD1 is a possible D gene (6 bases). The CDR3 DNA reads TGTGCCAGCAGTCCGGAACAGGGAACTGGAAACACCATATATTTT. Translating gives CASSPEQGTGNTIYF.